This T cell receptor beta chain was captured in a study of T cell repertoires in cytomegalovirus infection. General observations from the study: Cumulated frequencies of public TCR beta families served to identify carriers of CMV plus the relevant HLA.

V lost 7 bases, J lost 0 bases, and 12 bases lay in between. Germline lookup yields CDR1 LNHDA and CDR2 SQIVND (reference sequence). This CDR3 comprises 14 residues. On this clonotype itself: As yet, its antigen is unknown.

TCRdb re-derived calls from the reads in MiXCR, one entry per CDR3 protein. This repertoire shows around 180,000 distinct CDR3 sequences, 28% found once; its top ten account for 30% to 35%. Sample: PBMCs. The V gene is TRBV19, the J gene TRBJ1-1; unclear D gene. The clonotype comes from a human donor in good health (CMV status not recorded). Some clones in this sample may be carry-over from other donors' samples. The CDR3 DNA is TGTGCCAGTATCCCTAAACTCATGAACACTGAAGCTTTCTTT. It is translated as CASIPKLMNTEAFF.